This T cell receptor (beta chain) was sequenced in a study of tumor-infiltrating lymphocytes in primary liver carcinoma. Study summary: Enrolled patients were male and female, aged 30 to 69 years. Regarding the study as a whole: Merely some 7.5-25% of top clones spanned all five tumor regions.

Unsorted bulk tissue (roughly 19-31 mg) underwent RNA and DNA co-extraction. Constant-region priming of around 500 ng total RNA yielded TCR beta cDNA. Construction of TCR beta libraries relied on three successive nested multiplex PCR rounds employing slightly modified ARM-PCR. TRBV1-TRBV30 forward and Cbeta reverse primers drove the first two roughly 10-cycle rounds. Using its own MiXCR run on the multiplex PCR reads, TCRdb lists one record per CDR3 protein. The sample contains some 190,000 distinct CDR3 sequences, around four fifths of which appear only once. This CDR3 is built from 17 residues. CDR1 is SGHVS, CDR2 FQNEAQ, per germline. With respect to this clonotype: Its antigen remains unknown. Compared with germline, one end of the junction differs, possibly owing to a read error.

The source is a man in his forties with primary liver carcinoma and hepatitis B virus infection. The sequenced sample was tumor tissue from primary liver carcinoma. The rearrangement links TRBV7-8 to TRBJ2-1, with D tentatively TRBD1 or TRBD2 (5 bases each). Here the CDR3 reads CASSPRTLTGRGDEQFF. The DNA for the CDR3 is TGTGCCAGCAGCCCAAGGACCCTGACTGGGCGAGGGGATGAACAGTTCTTC.